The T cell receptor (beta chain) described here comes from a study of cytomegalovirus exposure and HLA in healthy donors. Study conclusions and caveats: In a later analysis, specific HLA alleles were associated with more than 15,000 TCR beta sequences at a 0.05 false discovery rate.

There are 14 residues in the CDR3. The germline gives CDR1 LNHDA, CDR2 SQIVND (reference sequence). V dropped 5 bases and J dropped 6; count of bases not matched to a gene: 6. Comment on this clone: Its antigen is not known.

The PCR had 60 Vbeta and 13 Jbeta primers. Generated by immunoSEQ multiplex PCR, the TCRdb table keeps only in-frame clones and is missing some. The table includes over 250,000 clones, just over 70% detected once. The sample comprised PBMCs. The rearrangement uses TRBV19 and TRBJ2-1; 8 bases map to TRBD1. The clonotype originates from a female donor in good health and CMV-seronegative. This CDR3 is CASSFGQGINEQFF. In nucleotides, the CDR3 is TGTGCCAGTAGTTTTGGACAGGGAATCAATGAGCAGTTCTTC.